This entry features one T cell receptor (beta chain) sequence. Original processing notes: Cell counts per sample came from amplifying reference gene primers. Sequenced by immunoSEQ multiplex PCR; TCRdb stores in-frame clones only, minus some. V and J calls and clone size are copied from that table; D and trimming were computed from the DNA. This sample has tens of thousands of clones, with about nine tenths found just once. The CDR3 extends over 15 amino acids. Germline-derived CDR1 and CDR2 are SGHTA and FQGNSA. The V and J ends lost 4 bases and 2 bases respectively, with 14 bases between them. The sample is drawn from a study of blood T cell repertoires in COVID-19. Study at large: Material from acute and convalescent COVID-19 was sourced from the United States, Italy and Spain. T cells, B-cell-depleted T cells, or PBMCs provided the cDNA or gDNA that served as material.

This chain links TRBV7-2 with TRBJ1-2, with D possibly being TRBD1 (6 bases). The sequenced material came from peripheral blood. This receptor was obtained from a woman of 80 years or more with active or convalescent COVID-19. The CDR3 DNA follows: TGTGCCAGCAGCTCCCGGGACACTGGAAACTATGGCTACACCTTC. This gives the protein CASSSRDTGNYGYTF.